The sequence of this T cell receptor beta chain was determined in a study of CD8+CD57+ T cells in acquired aplastic anemia. Study-level findings and limits: Controls and patients did not differ significantly in CD8+ Simpson's diversity. Patients and controls turned out to have more than 25 CD8+ CDR3 sequences in common.

This clonotype was found many times. Its matching antigen is unknown. CD8+CD57+ cell expansion, shown by flow cytometry, had occurred in the patients selected for sequencing. Blood was sampled before the patients had received any therapy. The TCR beta profiling, which covered VDJ combination and CDR3 sequence, was carried out using genomic DNA as the template. One entry per CDR3 protein, called by TCRdb with MiXCR from the reads. The sample carries 200,000 to 250,000 distinct CDR3 sequences, about 62% recorded once. This receptor was taken from a human donor with aplastic anemia. The specimen sequenced was sorted CD4+, CD8+, or CD8+CD57+ T cells (not recorded which) from PBMCs.

The CDR3 DNA reads as TGTGCCAGCAGCTCAAACCAGGGGGCGACGACGGAGACCCAGTACTTC. This sequence encodes CASSSNQGATTETQYF. The chain is built from TRBV7-9 and TRBJ2-5; 8 positions match TRBD1. The V and J ends lost 4 bases and 5 bases, in that order; junction bases with no gene match: 12. Germline V gives CDR1 SEHNR, CDR2 FQNEAQ (reference sequence). The CDR3 runs to 16 residues.